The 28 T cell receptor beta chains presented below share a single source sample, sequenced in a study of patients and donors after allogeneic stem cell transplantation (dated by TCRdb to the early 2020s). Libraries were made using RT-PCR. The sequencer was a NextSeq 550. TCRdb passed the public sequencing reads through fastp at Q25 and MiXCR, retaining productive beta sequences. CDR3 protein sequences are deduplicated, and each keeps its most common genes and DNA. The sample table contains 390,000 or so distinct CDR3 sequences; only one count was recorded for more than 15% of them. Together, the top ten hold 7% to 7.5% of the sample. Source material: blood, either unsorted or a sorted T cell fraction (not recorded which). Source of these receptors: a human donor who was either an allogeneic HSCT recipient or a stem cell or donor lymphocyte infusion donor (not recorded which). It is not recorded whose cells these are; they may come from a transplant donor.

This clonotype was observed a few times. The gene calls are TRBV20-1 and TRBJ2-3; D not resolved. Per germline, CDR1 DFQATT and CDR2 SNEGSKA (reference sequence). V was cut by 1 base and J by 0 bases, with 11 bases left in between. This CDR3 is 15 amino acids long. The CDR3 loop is CSARAGTTSTDTQYF. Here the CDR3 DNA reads TGCAGTGCTAGAGCTGGAACCACTAGCACAGATACGCAGTATTTT.

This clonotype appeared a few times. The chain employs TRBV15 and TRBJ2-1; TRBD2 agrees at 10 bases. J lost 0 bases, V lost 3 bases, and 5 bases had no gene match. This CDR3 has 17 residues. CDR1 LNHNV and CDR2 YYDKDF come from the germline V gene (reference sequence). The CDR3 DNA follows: TGTGCCACCAGCAGCCCACTAGCGGGGCCCTCCTACAATGAGCAGTTCTTC. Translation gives CATSSPLAGPSYNEQFF.

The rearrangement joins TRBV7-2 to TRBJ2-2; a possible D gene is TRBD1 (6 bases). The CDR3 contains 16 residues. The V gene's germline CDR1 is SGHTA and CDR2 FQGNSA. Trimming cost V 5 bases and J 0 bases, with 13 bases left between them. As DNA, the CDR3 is TGTGCCAGCAGCCCCCACAGGGAAACGAACACCGGGGAGCTGTTTTTT. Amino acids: CASSPHRETNTGELFF. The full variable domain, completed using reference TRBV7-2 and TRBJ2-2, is GAGVSQSPSNKVTEKGKDVELRCDPISGHTALYWYRQSLGQGLEFLIYFQGNSAPDKSGLPSDRFSAERTGGSVSTLTIQRTQQEDSAVYLCASSPHRETNTGELFFGEGSRLTVL.

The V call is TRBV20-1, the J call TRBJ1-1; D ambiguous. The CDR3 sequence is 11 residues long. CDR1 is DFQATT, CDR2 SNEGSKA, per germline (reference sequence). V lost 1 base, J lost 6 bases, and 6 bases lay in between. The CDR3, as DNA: TGCAGTGCTAGAGCGGAGTCTGAAGCTTTCTTT. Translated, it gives CSARAESEAFF.

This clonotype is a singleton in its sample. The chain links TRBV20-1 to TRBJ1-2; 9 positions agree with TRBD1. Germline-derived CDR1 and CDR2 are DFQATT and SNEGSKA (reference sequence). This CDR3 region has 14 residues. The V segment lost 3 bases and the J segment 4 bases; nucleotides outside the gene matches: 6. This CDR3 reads CSARGGQGGYGYTF. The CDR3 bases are TGCAGTGCTAGGGGGGGACAGGGCGGCTATGGCTACACCTTC.

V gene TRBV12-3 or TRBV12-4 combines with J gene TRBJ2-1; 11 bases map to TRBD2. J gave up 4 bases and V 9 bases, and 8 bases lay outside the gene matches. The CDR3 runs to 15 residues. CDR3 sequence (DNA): TGTGCCAGTAGGGCTAGCGGGAGGTGGTACAATGAGCAGTTCTTC. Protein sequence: CASRASGRWYNEQFF.

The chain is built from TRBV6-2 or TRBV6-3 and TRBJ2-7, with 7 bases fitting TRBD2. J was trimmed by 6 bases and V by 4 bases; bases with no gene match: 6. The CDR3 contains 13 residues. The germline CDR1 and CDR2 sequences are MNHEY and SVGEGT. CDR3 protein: CASSFPQRGEQYF. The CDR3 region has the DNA TGTGCCAGCAGTTTCCCCCAGCGGGGCGAGCAGTACTTC.

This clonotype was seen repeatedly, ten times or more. The chain's CDR3 is CASSFRTVRGEKLFF. CDR3 nucleotide sequence: TGTGCCAGCAGCTTCCGGACAGTGAGAGGAGAAAAACTGTTTTTT. This chain joins TRBV11-2 and TRBJ1-4; a weak D match, TRBD1 (6 bases). The germline V gene has CDR1 SGHAT and CDR2 FQNNGV. The CDR3 has 15 residues. Trimming cost V 3 bases and J 8 bases, with 16 bases left between them.

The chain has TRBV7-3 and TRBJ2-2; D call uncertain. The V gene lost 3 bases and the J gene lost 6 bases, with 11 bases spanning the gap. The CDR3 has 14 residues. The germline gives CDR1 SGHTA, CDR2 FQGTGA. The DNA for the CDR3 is TGTGCCAGCAGCTTGGCCTCCAGGTCCGGGGAGCTGTTTTTT. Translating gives CASSLASRSGELFF.

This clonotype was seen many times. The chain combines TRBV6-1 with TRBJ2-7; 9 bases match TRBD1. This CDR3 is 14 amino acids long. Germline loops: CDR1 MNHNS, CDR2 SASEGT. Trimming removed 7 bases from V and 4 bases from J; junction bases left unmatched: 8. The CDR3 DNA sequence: TGTGCCAGCAAACGCGGGACAGGGAATTACGAGCAGTACTTC. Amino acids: CASKRGTGNYEQYF.

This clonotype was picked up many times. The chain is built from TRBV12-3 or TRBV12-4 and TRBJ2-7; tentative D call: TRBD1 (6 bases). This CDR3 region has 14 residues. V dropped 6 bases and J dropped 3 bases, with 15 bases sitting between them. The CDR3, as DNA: TGTGCCAGCAGCACAAGACAGGCCCTCTACGAGCAGTACTTC. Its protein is CASSTRQALYEQYF.

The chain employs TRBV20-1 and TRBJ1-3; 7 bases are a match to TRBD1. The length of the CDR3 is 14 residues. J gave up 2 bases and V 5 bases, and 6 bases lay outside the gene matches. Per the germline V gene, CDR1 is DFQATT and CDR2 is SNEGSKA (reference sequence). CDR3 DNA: TGCAGTGCTCGTTATACAGGGGCTGGAAACACCATATATTTT. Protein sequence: CSARYTGAGNTIYF.

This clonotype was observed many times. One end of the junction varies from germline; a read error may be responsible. The CDR3 DNA reads as TGTGCCAGCAGTTTAGACCGTAGCACAGATACGCAGTATTTT. It yields the protein CASSLDRSTDTQYF. This chain uses TRBV7-2 with TRBJ2-3; D gene unclear. This CDR3 comprises 14 residues. Germline V gene sequence: CDR1 SGHTA, CDR2 FQGNSA.

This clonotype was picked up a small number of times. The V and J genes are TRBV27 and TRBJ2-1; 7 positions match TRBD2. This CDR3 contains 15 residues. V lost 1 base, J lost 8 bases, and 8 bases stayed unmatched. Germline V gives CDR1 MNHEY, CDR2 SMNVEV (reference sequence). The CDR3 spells CASSLFRLARDEQFF. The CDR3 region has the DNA TGTGCCAGCAGTTTATTTAGACTAGCTAGGGATGAGCAGTTCTTC.

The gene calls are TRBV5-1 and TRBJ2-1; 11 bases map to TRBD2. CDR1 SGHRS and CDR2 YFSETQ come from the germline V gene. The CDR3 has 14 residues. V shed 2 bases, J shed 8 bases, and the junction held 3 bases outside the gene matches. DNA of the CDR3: TGCGCCAGCAGCTTACTAGCGGGGGAGGATGAGCAGTTCTTC. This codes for CASSLLAGEDEQFF.

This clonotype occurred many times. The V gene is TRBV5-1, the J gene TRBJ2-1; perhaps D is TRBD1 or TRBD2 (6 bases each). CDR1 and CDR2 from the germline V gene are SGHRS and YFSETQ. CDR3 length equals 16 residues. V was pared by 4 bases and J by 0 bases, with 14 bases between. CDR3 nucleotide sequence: TGCGCCAGCAGCATCGTAGCGGACAGCTCCTACAATGAGCAGTTCTTC. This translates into CASSIVADSSYNEQFF.

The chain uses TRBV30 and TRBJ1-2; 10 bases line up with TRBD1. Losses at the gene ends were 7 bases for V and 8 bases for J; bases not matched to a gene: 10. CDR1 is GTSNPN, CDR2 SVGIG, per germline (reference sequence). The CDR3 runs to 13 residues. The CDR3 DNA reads TGTGCCTCCTCACCCGGGACAGGGGCGGGCTACACCTTC. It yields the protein CASSPGTGAGYTF. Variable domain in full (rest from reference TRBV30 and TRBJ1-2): SQTIHQWPATLVQPVGSPLSLECTVEGTSNPNLYWYRQAAGRGLQLLFYSVGIGQISSEVPQNLSASRPQDRQFILSSKKLLLSDSGFYLCASSPGTGAGYTFGSGTRLTVV.

Here the CDR3 DNA reads TGCAGTGCAAACCCCGCGCGCTCCCCCACAGATACGCAGTATTTT. Protein sequence: CSANPARSPTDTQYF. The chain couples TRBV20-1 to TRBJ2-3; D is ambiguous. Between the trimmed V and J ends, which lost 6 bases and 2 bases, there was a span of 18 bases. The CDR3 runs 15 residues. Germline loops: CDR1 DFQATT, CDR2 SNEGSKA (reference sequence).

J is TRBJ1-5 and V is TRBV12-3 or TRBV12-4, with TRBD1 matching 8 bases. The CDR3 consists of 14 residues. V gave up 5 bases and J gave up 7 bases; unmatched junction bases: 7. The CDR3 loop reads CASSLRGLGQPQHF. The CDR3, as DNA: TGTGCCAGCAGTCTCAGGGGGCTAGGGCAGCCCCAGCATTTT.

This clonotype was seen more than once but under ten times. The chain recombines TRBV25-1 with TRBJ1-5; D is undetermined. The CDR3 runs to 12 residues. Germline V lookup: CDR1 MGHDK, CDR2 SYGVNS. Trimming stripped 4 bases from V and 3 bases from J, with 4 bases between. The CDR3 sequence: CASSGVNQPQHF. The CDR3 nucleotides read TGTGCCAGCAGTGGAGTCAATCAGCCCCAGCATTTT.

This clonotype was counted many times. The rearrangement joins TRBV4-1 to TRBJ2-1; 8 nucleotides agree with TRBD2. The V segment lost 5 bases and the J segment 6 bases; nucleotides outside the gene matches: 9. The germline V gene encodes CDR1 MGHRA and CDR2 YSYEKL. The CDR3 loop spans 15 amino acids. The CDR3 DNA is TGCGCCAGCAGCTACTCGGGACTAGGTCTCAATGAGCAGTTCTTC. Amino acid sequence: CASSYSGLGLNEQFF.

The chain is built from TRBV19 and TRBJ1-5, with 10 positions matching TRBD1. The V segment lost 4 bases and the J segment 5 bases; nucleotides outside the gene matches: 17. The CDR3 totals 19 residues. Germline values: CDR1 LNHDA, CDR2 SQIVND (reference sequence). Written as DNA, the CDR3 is TGTGCCAGTAGTAGCGGGGACAGGGGATACGCGAACAGGGATCAGCCCCAGCATTTT. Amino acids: CASSSGDRGYANRDQPQHF.

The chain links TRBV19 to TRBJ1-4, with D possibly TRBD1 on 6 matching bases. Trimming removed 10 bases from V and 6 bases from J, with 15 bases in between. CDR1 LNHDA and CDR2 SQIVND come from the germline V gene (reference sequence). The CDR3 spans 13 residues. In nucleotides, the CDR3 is TGTGCCACCATCGGGACAAAACATGAAAAACTGTTTTTT. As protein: CATIGTKHEKLFF.

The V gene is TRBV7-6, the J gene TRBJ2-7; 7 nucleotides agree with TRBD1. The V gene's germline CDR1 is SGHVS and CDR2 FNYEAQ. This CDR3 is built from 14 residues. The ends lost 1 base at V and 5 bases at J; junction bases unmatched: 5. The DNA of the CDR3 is TGTGCCAGCAGCTTAGTAGAGGGGGCCCACGAGCAGTACTTC. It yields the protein CASSLVEGAHEQYF.

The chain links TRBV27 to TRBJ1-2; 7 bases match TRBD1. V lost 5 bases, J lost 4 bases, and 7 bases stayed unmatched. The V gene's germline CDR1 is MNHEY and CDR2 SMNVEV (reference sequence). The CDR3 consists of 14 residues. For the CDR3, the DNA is TGTGCCAGCAGTCCCCAAGGACAGGTCTATGGCTACACCTTC. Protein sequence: CASSPQGQVYGYTF.

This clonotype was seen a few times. The CDR3 coding sequence is TGTGCCATCAGTGAACAGGGGGCAACGCAGTATTTT. This codes for CAISEQGATQYF. V gene TRBV10-3 combines with J gene TRBJ2-3; 9 bases map to TRBD1. CDR3 length: 12 amino acids. Germline CDR1 reads ENHRY; CDR2 reads SYGVKD. The ends lost 3 bases at V and 9 bases at J; junction bases unmatched: 1.

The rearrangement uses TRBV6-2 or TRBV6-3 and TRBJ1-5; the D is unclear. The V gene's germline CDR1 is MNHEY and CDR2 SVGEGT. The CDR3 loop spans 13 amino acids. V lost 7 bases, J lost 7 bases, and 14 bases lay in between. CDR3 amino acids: CASTREVQQPQHF. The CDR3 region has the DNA TGTGCCAGCACAAGGGAGGTACAGCAGCCCCAGCATTTT.

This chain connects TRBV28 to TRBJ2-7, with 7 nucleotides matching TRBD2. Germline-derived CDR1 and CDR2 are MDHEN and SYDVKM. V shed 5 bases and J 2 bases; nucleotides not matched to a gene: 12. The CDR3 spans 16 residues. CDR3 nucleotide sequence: TGTGCCAGCAGTATCCCTAGCGGCCCCACCCCCTACGAGCAGTACTTC. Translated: CASSIPSGPTPYEQYF. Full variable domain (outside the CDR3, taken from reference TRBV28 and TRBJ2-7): DVKVTQSSRYLVKRTGEKVFLECVQDMDHENMFWYRQDPGLGLRLIYFSYDVKMKEKGDIPEGYSVSREKKERFSLILESASTNQTSMYLCASSIPSGPTPYEQYFGPGTRLTVT.